This T cell receptor beta chain was retrieved from a study of blood T cell repertoires in COVID-19. Germline CDR1 SGHAT, CDR2 FQNNGV. The CDR3 runs to 15 residues. V lost 5 bases and J 6 bases, leaving 18 bases between the germline ends. Per the study methods: The authors estimated nucleated cell counts from reference gene primer amplification. TCRdb's copy holds only in-frame clones and misses some; the assay was immunoSEQ multiplex PCR. The V and J calls and clone size were taken over from that table, and D and trimming were inferred from the DNA. There are tens of thousands of clones in the sample; approximately 83% occur only once, and 2.5% lies in the top ten. This clone was found once.

The clonotype was recovered from a man older than 75 with active or convalescent COVID-19. The sequencing input was peripheral blood. This chain joins TRBV11-2 and TRBJ2-3, with D maybe TRBD1 (5 bases). CDR3 residues: CASSRPRPTGDTQYF. The DNA of the CDR3 is TGTGCCAGCAGCCGGCCCCGACCCACAGGTGATACGCAGTATTTT.